Listed here is a single T cell receptor (beta chain). Produced via immunoSEQ multiplex PCR; TCRdb's table is partial and in-frame only. The sample lists 150,000 to 200,000 clones, roughly 89% seen once, with about 5% in the top ten. The germline V and J ends were trimmed by 6 bases and 2 bases, with 20 bases remaining between them. CDR1 and CDR2 (germline): LNHDA, SQIVND (reference sequence). This CDR3 is built from 16 residues. The record originates from a study of blood T cell repertoires in COVID-19. About the study: PBMCs, B-cell-depleted T cells, or T cells provided the cDNA or gDNA that made up the material.

Sequenced: peripheral blood. The sequence was collected from a human donor in a cohort sampled during active COVID-19. The chain couples TRBV19 to TRBJ2-7, with no clear D. The CDR3 spells CASSSADEAFTYEQYF. CDR3 nucleotide sequence: TGTGCCAGTAGCTCCGCCGATGAGGCTTTTACCTACGAGCAGTACTTC.